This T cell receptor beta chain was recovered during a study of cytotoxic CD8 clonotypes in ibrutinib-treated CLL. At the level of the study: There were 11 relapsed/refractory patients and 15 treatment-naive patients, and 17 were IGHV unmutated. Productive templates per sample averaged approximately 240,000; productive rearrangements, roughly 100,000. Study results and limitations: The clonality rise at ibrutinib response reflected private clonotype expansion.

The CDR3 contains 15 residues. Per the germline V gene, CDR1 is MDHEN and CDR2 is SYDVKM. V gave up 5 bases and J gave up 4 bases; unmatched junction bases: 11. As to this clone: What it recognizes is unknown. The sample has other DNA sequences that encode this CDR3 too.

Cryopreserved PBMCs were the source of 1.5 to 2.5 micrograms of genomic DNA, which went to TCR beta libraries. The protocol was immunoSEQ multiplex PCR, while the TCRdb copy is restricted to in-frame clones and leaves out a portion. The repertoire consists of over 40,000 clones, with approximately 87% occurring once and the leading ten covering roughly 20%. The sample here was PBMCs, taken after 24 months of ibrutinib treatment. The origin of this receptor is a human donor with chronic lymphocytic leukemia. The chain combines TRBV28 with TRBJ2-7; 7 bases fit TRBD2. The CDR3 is CASSIPLAGLYEQYF. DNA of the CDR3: TGTGCCAGCAGTATCCCGTTAGCGGGCCTTTACGAGCAGTACTTC. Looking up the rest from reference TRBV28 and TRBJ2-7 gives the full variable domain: DVKVTQSSRYLVKRTGEKVFLECVQDMDHENMFWYRQDPGLGLRLIYFSYDVKMKEKGDIPEGYSVSREKKERFSLILESASTNQTSMYLCASSIPLAGLYEQYFGPGTRLTVT.